One sample yielded the 16 T cell receptor beta chains listed below, sequenced in a study of blood T cell repertoires in COVID-19 (dated by TCRdb to 2020 to 2022). Libraries were built with the immunoSEQ multiplex PCR assay. TCRdb holds this immuneACCESS table with in-frame rearrangements only. Some clones are missing; in checked studies, unresolved V genes explain under half, and the rest has no known cause. The sample records 130,000 to 150,000 clones, about 79% of which are singletons. In total, the top ten clones hold approximately 9.2% of the sample. The sequenced material came from PBMCs or T cells enriched from blood (not recorded which). Source of these receptors: a middle-aged man who had recovered from COVID-19.

The CDR3 is CGQPLRGNTEAFF. CDR3 coding DNA: TGCGGCCAGCCCCTTCGGGGGAACACTGAAGCTTTCTTT. The chain is built from TRBV5-1 and TRBJ1-1; D not certain. The V gene's germline CDR1 is SGHRS and CDR2 YFSETQ. The CDR3 runs to 13 residues.

The V gene is TRBV5-1, the J gene TRBJ1-2; D might be TRBD1 (5 bases). Trimming pared 5 bases from V and 6 bases from J, leaving 11 bases between. Germline V CDR1 and CDR2: SGHRS, YFSETQ. This CDR3 region has 12 residues. The CDR3 nucleotides are TGCGCCAGCAGTACTCAGGGTCATGGCTACACCTTC. Protein product: CASSTQGHGYTF.

In its sample, this clone was seen a few times. This chain joins TRBV19 and TRBJ1-1; tentatively, D is TRBD1 (6 bases). This CDR3 is 14 amino acids long. Germline CDR1 LNHDA, CDR2 SQIVND (reference sequence). V lost 3 bases and J 1 base, leaving 9 bases between the germline ends. CDR3 bases: TGTGCCAGTAGTATCACAGGGCGGAACACTGAAGCTTTCTTT. Protein: CASSITGRNTEAFF.

This chain connects TRBV4-3 to TRBJ1-1; 7 bases fit TRBD1. The CDR3 totals 16 residues. Germline CDR1 reads LGHNA; CDR2 reads YSLEER. With V trimmed by 1 base and J by 0 bases, 5 bases remained unmatched. CDR3 in amino acids: CASSQVPTGMNTEAFF. The CDR3 DNA follows: TGCGCCAGCAGCCAAGTCCCGACAGGGATGAACACTGAAGCTTTCTTT.

The chain joins TRBV5-1 to TRBJ1-1, with D possibly TRBD1 on 6 matching bases. This CDR3 contains 14 residues. The germline V gene encodes CDR1 SGHRS and CDR2 YFSETQ. V was shortened by 2 bases and J by 1 base, with 9 bases between the two germline ends. DNA for the CDR3: TGCGCCAGCAGCTTAGGACAGCAGAACACTGAAGCTTTCTTT. It codes for CASSLGQQNTEAFF.

This chain links TRBV2 with TRBJ2-1, with 10 bases lining up with TRBD2. The junction had 10 bases not matched to a gene; V was cut back by 10 bases and J by 4 bases. Per germline, CDR1 SNHLY and CDR2 FYNNEI. This CDR3 region has 15 residues. The CDR3 DNA is TGTGCCACCCAGGAGCGGGGGGGAGGGTACAATGAGCAGTTCTTC. Its translation: CATQERGGGYNEQFF.

The chain combines TRBV9 with TRBJ2-5, with D hard to call. Looked up from germline, CDR1 is SGDLS and CDR2 is YYNGEE. The CDR3 loop spans 14 amino acids. V was clipped by 3 bases and J by 1 base, with 10 bases between them. The chain's CDR3 is CASSAQGAQETQYF. The CDR3 nucleotides are TGTGCCAGCAGCGCCCAAGGAGCCCAAGAGACCCAGTACTTC.

The chain recombines TRBV5-5 with TRBJ2-3, with D possibly matching TRBD2 (5 bases). Germline CDR1 and CDR2: SGHKS and YYEKEE (reference sequence). V shed 4 bases and J shed 0 bases, with 9 bases lying between them. The CDR3 is made up of 14 amino acids. The DNA for the CDR3 is TGTGCCAGCAGCCTTAGCGCTAGCACAGATACGCAGTATTTT. Translation gives CASSLSASTDTQYF. The variable domain in full, completed from reference TRBV5-5 and TRBJ2-3, reads DAGVTQSPTHLIKTRGQQVTLRCSPISGHKSVSWYQQVLGQGPQFIFQYYEKEERGRGNFPDRFSARQFPNYSSELNVNALLLGDSALYLCASSLSASTDTQYFGPGTRLTVL.

This chain joins TRBV10-3 and TRBJ2-7; D might be TRBD1 (6 bases). Per the germline V gene, CDR1 is ENHRY and CDR2 is SYGVKD. The CDR3 is 11 residues long. Trimming cost V 6 bases and J 6 bases, with 9 bases left between them. The CDR3, as DNA: TGTGCCATCAGGGACAGCACCGAGCAGTACTTC. As protein: CAIRDSTEQYF.

The chain links TRBV10-2 to TRBJ2-7; D remains ambiguous. The CDR3 totals 11 residues. The V gene lost 4 bases and the J gene lost 5 bases, with 6 bases spanning the gap. Germline lookup yields CDR1 WSHSY and CDR2 SAAADI. CDR3 sequence: CASSGQHEQYF. The CDR3 DNA reads TGCGCCAGCAGTGGGCAACACGAGCAGTACTTC.

The chain combines TRBV4-2 with TRBJ2-7; tentatively, D is TRBD2 (6 bases). CDR3 length equals 16 residues. Trimming took 0 bases from V and 4 from J, leaving 16 bases between them. Germline V lookup: CDR1 LGHNA, CDR2 YNFKEQ. CDR3 in amino acids: CASSQEGRQGGYEQYF. The DNA of the CDR3 is TGTGCCAGCAGCCAAGAGGGCCGGCAGGGAGGATACGAGCAGTACTTC.

V and J are TRBV7-3 and TRBJ1-6; 10 bases are shared with TRBD1. CDR3 length: 15 residues. V shed 5 bases, J shed 7 bases, and the junction held 5 bases outside the gene matches. The V gene's germline CDR1 is SGHTA and CDR2 FQGTGA. The CDR3 reads CASSPRTGGNSPLHF. The CDR3 nucleotides read TGTGCCAGCAGCCCCAGGACAGGGGGGAATTCACCCCTCCACTTT.

V usage is TRBV18 and J usage is TRBJ2-7, with 8 bases fitting TRBD1. CDR1 and CDR2 from the germline V gene are KGHSH and LQKENI. The junction had 8 bases not matched to a gene; V was cut back by 4 bases and J by 3 bases. The CDR3 length is 15 residues. CDR3 DNA sequence: TGTGCCAGCTCACTAACCTTAGGACAGGGCTACGAGCAGTACTTC. Encoded protein: CASSLTLGQGYEQYF.

This chain connects TRBV6-2 or TRBV6-3 to TRBJ1-3, with no clear D. The germline V gene encodes CDR1 MNHEY and CDR2 SVGEGT. The CDR3 covers 14 residues. Trimming left V 2 bases short and J 0 bases short, with 5 bases between. CDR3 protein: CASSYARSGNTIYF. As DNA, the CDR3 is TGTGCCAGCAGTTACGCGCGCTCTGGAAACACCATATATTTT.

The J gene is TRBJ2-3, the V gene TRBV9, with D tentatively TRBD2 (7 bases). V lost 4 bases and J 1 base, leaving 13 bases between the germline ends. Germline CDR1 SGDLS, CDR2 YYNGEE. The CDR3 consists of 15 residues. As DNA, the CDR3 is TGTGCCAGCAGCCTAGGGGGGGGAGGCACAGATACGCAGTATTTT. Protein sequence: CASSLGGGGTDTQYF.

This chain connects TRBV19 to TRBJ1-2; tentative D call: TRBD1 (6 bases). Germline V gene lookup returns CDR1 LNHDA and CDR2 SQIVND (reference sequence). The CDR3 covers 14 residues. Trimming removed 6 bases from V and 6 bases from J, with 17 bases in between. CDR3 amino acids: CASSNQGQIHGYTF. The CDR3 DNA reads TGTGCCAGTAGCAATCAAGGACAGATTCATGGCTACACCTTC.